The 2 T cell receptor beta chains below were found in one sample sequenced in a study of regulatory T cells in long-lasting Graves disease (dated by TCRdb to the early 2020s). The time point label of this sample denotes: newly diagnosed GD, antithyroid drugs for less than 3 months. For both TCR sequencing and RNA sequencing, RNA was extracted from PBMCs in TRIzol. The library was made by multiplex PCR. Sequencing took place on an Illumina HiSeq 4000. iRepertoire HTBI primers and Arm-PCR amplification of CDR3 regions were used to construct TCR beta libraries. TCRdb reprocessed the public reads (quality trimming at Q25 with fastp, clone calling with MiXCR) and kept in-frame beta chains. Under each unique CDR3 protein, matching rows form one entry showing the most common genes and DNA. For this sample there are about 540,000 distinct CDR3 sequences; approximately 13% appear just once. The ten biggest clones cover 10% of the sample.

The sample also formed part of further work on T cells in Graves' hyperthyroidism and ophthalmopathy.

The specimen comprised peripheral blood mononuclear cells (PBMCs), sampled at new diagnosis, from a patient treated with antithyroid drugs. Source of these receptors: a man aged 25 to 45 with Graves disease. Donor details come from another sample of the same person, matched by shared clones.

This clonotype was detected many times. The CDR3 sequence is CATRGGRLPTDTQYF. The DNA of the CDR3 is TGTGCCACCAGGGGGGGGAGGCTTCCCACCGATACGCAGTATTTT. The chain uses TRBV15 and TRBJ2-3; the match to TRBD2 covers 7 bases. The CDR3 runs to 15 residues. After removal of 6 bases from V and 6 bases from J, the junction contained 12 bases not matched to a gene. Per germline, CDR1 LNHNV and CDR2 YYDKDF (reference sequence).

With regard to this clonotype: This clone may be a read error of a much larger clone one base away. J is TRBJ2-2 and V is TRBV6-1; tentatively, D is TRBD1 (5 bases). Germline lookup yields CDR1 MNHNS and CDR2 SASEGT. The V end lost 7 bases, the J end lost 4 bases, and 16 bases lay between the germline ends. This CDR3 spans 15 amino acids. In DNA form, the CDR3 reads TGTGCCAGCATCTGGGGCAGGGCCCGCACCGGGGAGCTGTTTTTT. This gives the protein CASIWGRARTGELFF.